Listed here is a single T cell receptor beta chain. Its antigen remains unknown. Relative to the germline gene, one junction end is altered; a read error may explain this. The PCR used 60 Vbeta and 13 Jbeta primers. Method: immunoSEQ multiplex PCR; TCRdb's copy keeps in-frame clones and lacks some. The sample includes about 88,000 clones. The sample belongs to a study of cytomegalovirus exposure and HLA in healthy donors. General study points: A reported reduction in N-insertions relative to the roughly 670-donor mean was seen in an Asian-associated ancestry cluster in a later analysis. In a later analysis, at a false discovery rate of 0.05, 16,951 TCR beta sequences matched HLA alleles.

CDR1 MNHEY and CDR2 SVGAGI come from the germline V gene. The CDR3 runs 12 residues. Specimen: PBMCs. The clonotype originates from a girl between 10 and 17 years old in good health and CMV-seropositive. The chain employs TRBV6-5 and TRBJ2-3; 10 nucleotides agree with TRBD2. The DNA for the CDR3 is TGTGCCACTAGCGGGGGAGGAGATAAGCAGTATTTT. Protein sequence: CATSGGGDKQYF.